This T cell receptor beta chain was found in a study of OX40 agonist ivuxolimab in advanced cancers. Study-wide context: All patients had ivuxolimab intravenously every 2 weeks at 0.01 to 10 mg/kg. People who had prior anti-PD-1, anti-PD-L1 or anti-CTLA-4 therapy could take part, and roughly 44% had some.

Method: immunoSEQ multiplex PCR; TCRdb's copy keeps in-frame clones and lacks some. The sample holds about 46,000 clones, around 87% seen once. Trimming pared 2 bases from V and 5 bases from J, leaving 9 bases between. This CDR3 comprises 13 residues. The germline V gene encodes CDR1 MNHEY and CDR2 SMNVEV (reference sequence). The study's findings and limits: Both blood CD4+ and CD8+ T cells showed clonal growth by week 6 at 0.1 to 3.0 mg/kg.

A single count supports this clone. Its antigen is currently unknown. Peripheral blood came from all dose cohorts at three timepoints. The input for sequencing was CD4+ or CD8+ T cells sorted from blood, taken in a trial of the OX40 agonist ivuxolimab. The gene calls are TRBV27 and TRBJ1-1; maybe TRBD1 (5 bases). This receptor was taken from an adult with an advanced solid tumor such as melanoma, head and neck, liver or kidney cancer. The CDR3 spells CASSLRGWTEAFF. CDR3 nucleotides: TGTGCCAGCAGTTTAAGGGGTTGGACTGAAGCTTTCTTT.